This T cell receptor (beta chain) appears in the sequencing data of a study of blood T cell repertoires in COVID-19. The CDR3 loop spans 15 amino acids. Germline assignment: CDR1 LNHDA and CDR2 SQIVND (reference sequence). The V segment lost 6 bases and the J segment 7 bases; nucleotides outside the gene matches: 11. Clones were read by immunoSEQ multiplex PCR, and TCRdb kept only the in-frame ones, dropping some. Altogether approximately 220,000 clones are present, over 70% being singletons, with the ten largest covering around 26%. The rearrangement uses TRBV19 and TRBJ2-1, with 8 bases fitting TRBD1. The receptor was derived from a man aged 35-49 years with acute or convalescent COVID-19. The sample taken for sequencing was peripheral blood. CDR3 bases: TGTGCCAGTAGCTTTTCCGGGACAGGAGGGAATGAGCAGTTCTTC. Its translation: CASSFSGTGGNEQFF.